The T cell receptor beta chain under discussion was sequenced for a study of regulatory T cells in long-lasting Graves disease. A word on this clonotype: Its antigen is not known.

Trimming removed 0 bases at V and 3 bases at J, with 15 bases between. In germline, CDR1 is LNHNV, CDR2 YYDKDF (reference sequence). CDR3 size: 16 residues. The time point: persistent/refractory GD, antithyroid drugs over 5 years with positive TRAb. PBMC-extracted RNA yielded the TCR library. Notes on the study in general: Patients with persistent Graves' had lower TCR diversity than newly diagnosed patients.

Building of the TCR beta libraries involved iRepertoire HTBI primers and Arm-PCR of CDR3 regions. Each CDR3 protein gets one entry after TCRdb re-called the multiplex PCR reads with MiXCR. The sample includes about 470,000 distinct CDR3 sequences, 20% to 25% seen only once; the top ten take less than 9%. The chain couples TRBV15 to TRBJ2-7; tentative D call: TRBD1 (5 bases). This clonotype was obtained from a female donor with Graves disease. The sequences come from peripheral blood mononuclear cells (PBMCs), collected when the disease was refractory, from a patient treated with antithyroid drugs. CDR3 coding DNA: TGTGCCACCAGCAGAGATTTGCAGGGTAGCTTCTACGAGCAGTACTTC. Translation: CATSRDLQGSFYEQYF.